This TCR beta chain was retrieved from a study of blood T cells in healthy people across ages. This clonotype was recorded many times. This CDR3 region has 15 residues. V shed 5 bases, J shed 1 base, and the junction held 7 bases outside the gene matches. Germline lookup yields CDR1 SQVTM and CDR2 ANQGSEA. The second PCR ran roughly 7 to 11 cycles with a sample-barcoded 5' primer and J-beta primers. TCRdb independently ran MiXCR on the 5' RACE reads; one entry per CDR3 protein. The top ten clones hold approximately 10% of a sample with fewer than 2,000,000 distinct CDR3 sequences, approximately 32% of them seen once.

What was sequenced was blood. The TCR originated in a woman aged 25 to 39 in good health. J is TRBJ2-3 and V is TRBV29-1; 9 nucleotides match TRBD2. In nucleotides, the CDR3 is TGCAGCGTTACTCCAGCGGGAGGACGCACAGATACGCAGTATTTT. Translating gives CSVTPAGGRTDTQYF.